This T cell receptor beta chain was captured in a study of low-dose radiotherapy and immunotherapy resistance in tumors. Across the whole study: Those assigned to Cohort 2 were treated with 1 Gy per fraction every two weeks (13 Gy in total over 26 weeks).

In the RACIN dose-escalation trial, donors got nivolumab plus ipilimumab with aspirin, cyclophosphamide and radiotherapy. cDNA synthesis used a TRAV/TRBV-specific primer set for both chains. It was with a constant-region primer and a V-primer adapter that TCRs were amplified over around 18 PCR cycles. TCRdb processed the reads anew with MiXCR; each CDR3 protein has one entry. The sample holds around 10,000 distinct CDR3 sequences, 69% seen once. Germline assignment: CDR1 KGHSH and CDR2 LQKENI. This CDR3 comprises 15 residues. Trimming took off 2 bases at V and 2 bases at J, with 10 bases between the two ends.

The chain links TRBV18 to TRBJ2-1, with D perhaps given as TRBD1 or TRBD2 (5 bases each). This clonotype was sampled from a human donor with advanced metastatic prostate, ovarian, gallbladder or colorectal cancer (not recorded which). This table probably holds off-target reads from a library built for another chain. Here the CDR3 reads CASSPVGPPYNEQFF. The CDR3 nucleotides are TGTGCCAGCTCACCAGTGGGACCCCCCTACAATGAGCAGTTCTTC.